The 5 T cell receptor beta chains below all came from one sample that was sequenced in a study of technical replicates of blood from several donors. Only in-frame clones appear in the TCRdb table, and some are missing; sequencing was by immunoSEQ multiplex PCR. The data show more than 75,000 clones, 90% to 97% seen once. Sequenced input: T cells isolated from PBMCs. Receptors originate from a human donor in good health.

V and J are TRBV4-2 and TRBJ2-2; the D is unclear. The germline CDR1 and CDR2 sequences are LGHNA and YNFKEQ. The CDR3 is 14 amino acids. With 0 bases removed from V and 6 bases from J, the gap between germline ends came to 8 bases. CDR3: CASSQEVGSGELFF. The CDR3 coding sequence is TGTGCCAGCAGCCAAGAGGTCGGTTCCGGGGAGCTGTTTTTT.

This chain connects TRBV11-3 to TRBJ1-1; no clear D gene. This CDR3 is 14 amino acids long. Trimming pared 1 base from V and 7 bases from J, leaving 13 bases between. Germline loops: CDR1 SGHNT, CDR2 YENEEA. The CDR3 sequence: CASSLGSGIGEAFF. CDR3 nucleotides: TGTGCCAGCAGCTTAGGGTCCGGGATCGGTGAAGCTTTCTTT.

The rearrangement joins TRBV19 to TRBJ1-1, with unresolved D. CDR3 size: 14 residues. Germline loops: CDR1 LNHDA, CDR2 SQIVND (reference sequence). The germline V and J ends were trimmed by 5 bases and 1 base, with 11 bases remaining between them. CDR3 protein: CASSVTAQNTEAFF. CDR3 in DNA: TGTGCCAGTAGTGTCACAGCTCAGAACACTGAAGCTTTCTTT.

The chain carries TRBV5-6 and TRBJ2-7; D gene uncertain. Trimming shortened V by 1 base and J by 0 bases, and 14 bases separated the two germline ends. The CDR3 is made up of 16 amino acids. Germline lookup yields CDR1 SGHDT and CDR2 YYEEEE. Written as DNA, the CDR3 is TGTGCCAGCAGCTTGCTAGACGTTTCAGCCTCCTACGAGCAGTACTTC. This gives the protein CASSLLDVSASYEQYF. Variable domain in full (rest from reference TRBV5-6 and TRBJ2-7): DAGVTQSPTHLIKTRGQQVTLRCSPKSGHDTVSWYQQALGQGPQFIFQYYEEEERQRGNFPDRFSGHQFPNYSSELNVNALLLGDSALYLCASSLLDVSASYEQYFGPGTRLTVT.

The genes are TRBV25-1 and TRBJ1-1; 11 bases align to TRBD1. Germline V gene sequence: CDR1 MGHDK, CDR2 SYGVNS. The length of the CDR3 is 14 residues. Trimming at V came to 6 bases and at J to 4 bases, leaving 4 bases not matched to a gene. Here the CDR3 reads CASRGQGASTEAFF. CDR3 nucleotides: TGTGCCAGCAGAGGACAGGGGGCGAGCACTGAAGCTTTCTTT.